Below, 9 T cell receptor beta chains from the same sample are listed, as sequenced in a study of blood T cell repertoires in COVID-19. The table came from immunoSEQ multiplex PCR; TCRdb's copy has only in-frame clones and leaves some out. In the table there are 200,000 to 250,000 clones, 84% of which are singletons. Sequenced: peripheral blood. The receptors originated from a human donor in a cohort sampled during active COVID-19.

This chain links TRBV19 with TRBJ2-1; 8 nucleotides line up with TRBD1. The germline V gene has CDR1 LNHDA and CDR2 SQIVND (reference sequence). With V trimmed by 6 bases and J by 6 bases, 13 bases remained unmatched. The CDR3 sequence is 16 residues long. CDR3 nucleotide sequence: TGTGCCAGTAGCCGAATCCAGGGGGCTCTTAGCAATGAGCAGTTCTTC. Its protein product is CASSRIQGALSNEQFF.

This chain uses TRBV12-3 or TRBV12-4 with TRBJ2-5, with 7 bases lining up with TRBD1. There are 13 residues in the CDR3. The V gene end was trimmed by 3 bases and the J gene end by 5 bases; junction bases not matched to a gene: 3. The CDR3: CASSLTGLETQYF. The CDR3, as DNA: TGTGCCAGCAGTTTGACAGGGCTGGAGACCCAGTACTTC.

CDR3 bases: TGTGCCAGCACTCATAGGGGGAGAGGCTACACCTTC. Residues: CASTHRGRGYTF. The chain has TRBV7-2 and TRBJ1-2, with TRBD1 as a possible D gene (6 bases). Germline CDR1 reads SGHTA; CDR2 reads FQGNSA. Trimming left V 7 bases short and J 8 bases short, with 14 bases between. The CDR3 consists of 12 residues.

The chain couples TRBV30 to TRBJ1-1; 9 bases agree with TRBD1. Germline CDR1 GTSNPN, CDR2 SVGIG (reference sequence). The CDR3 loop spans 14 amino acids. V lost 2 bases to trimming and J lost 2 bases; unmatched junction nucleotides: 3. The CDR3 protein is CAWSPGQGNTEAFF. For the CDR3, the DNA is TGTGCCTGGAGTCCGGGACAGGGAAACACTGAAGCTTTCTTT.

This clone appeared a few times. The V gene is TRBV28, the J gene TRBJ2-2; D is unresolved. Between the trimmed V and J ends, which lost 6 bases and 0 bases, there was a span of 14 bases. The CDR3 totals 16 residues. CDR1 MDHEN and CDR2 SYDVKM come from the germline V gene. CDR3 coding DNA: TGTGCCAGCAGCCAACCCTACGATTCGAACACCGGGGAGCTGTTTTTT. It specifies CASSQPYDSNTGELFF.

This rearrangement joins TRBV6-6 to TRBJ1-1; D is uncertain. The germline CDR1 and CDR2 sequences are MNHNY and SVGAGI (reference sequence). V lost 4 bases to trimming and J lost 1 base, with 7 bases between them. CDR3 length equals 13 residues. Here the CDR3 reads CASSFNPNTEAFF. The DNA for the CDR3 is TGTGCCAGCAGTTTTAATCCGAACACTGAAGCTTTCTTT.

The chain joins TRBV27 to TRBJ1-5; TRBD1 matches at 9 bases. CDR1 MNHEY and CDR2 SMNVEV come from the germline V gene (reference sequence). V shed 8 bases and J 4 bases; nucleotides not matched to a gene: 15. The CDR3 extends over 17 amino acids. CDR3 DNA: TGTGCCAGCTCATCGTTCCTACAGGGGGCAAAGAATCAGCCCCAGCATTTT. Its translation is CASSSFLQGAKNQPQHF.

This chain joins TRBV6-6 and TRBJ2-1, with 12 nucleotides matching TRBD2. The junction had 6 bases not matched to a gene; V was cut back by 2 bases and J by 7 bases. The CDR3 contains 16 residues. CDR1 is MNHNY, CDR2 SVGAGI, per germline (reference sequence). This chain's CDR3 is CASSYTTSGSGNEQFF. The CDR3 DNA follows: TGTGCCAGCAGTTACACGACTAGCGGGAGTGGGAATGAGCAGTTCTTC.

This rearrangement joins TRBV7-9 to TRBJ2-7, with D perhaps matching TRBD2 (6 bases). This CDR3 is 15 amino acids long. CDR1 is SEHNR and CDR2 is FQNEAQ in the germline V gene (reference sequence). V shed 1 base and J shed 0 bases, with 10 bases lying between them. In DNA form, the CDR3 reads TGTGCCAGCAGCTTAGGTGGAGGGAGCTCCTACGAGCAGTACTTC. Its protein is CASSLGGGSSYEQYF.